Following are 18 T cell receptor beta chains from one sample sequenced in a study of blood T cell repertoires in COVID-19. The assay was immunoSEQ multiplex PCR, and TCRdb's table has in-frame clones only and misses some. This sample carries 140,000 to 150,000 clones, approximately 86% of them seen once, and the ten largest clones take about 4%. The sequenced sample was PBMCs or T cells enriched from blood (not recorded which). The receptors derive from a woman aged 40 to 50 who had been exposed to COVID-19.

The chain uses TRBV6-5 and TRBJ2-7; 7 bases match TRBD1. From germline, CDR1 is MNHEY and CDR2 SVGAGI. J was trimmed by 0 bases and V by 6 bases; bases with no gene match: 5. The CDR3 runs 14 residues. The CDR3 region is CASSNRGSSYEQYF. The CDR3 DNA sequence: TGTGCCAGCAGCAACAGGGGTAGCTCCTACGAGCAGTACTTC.

The rearrangement uses TRBV5-4 and TRBJ2-1; D is unresolved. CDR1 SGHNT and CDR2 YYREEE come from the germline V gene (reference sequence). The CDR3 totals 13 residues. Trimming stripped 3 bases from V and 7 bases from J, with 11 bases between. The CDR3 DNA follows: TGTGCCAGCAGCTCTATAGTGAGAAATGAGCAGTTCTTC. This encodes CASSSIVRNEQFF.

The V call is TRBV12-3 or TRBV12-4, the J call TRBJ1-5, with D possibly matching TRBD1 (5 bases). The germline V and J ends were trimmed by 3 bases and 6 bases, with 6 bases remaining between them. CDR3 size: 12 residues. The CDR3 nucleotides read TGTGCCAGCAGTTTGCAGGGTCAGCCCCAGCATTTT. Its translation: CASSLQGQPQHF.

This sequence joins TRBV25-1 and TRBJ1-4; 9 nucleotides agree with TRBD1. The CDR3 spans 16 residues. CDR1 and CDR2 from the germline V gene are MGHDK and SYGVNS. The J segment lost 6 bases and the V segment lost 6 bases, leaving 11 bases of the junction unmatched. The CDR3 sequence: CASSPEGTGKYEKLFF. The CDR3 nucleotides read TGTGCCAGCAGCCCCGAAGGGACAGGGAAGTATGAAAAACTGTTTTTT.

The chain links TRBV7-8 to TRBJ2-1; TRBD2 matches 9 bases. V was clipped by 5 bases and J by 3 bases; unmatched bases: 14. The CDR3 consists of 18 residues. CDR1 SGHVS and CDR2 FQNEAQ come from the germline V gene. The CDR3 here is CASSSLWGAGGNYNEQFF. CDR3 DNA: TGTGCCAGCAGCAGCTTATGGGGGGCGGGAGGGAACTACAATGAGCAGTTCTTC.

V is TRBV14 and J is TRBJ2-1, with 8 bases lining up with TRBD2. CDR3 length: 15 residues. CDR1 SGHDN and CDR2 FVKESK come from the germline V gene. Trimming took 2 bases from V and 8 from J; bases not matched to a gene: 8. CDR3 region: CASSQSGAGGDEQFF. CDR3 DNA: TGTGCCAGCAGCCAATCCGGGGCGGGGGGCGATGAGCAGTTCTTC. Full variable domain (rest looked up from reference TRBV14 and TRBJ2-1): EAGVTQFPSHSVIEKGQTVTLRCDPISGHDNLYWYRRVMGKEIKFLLHFVKESKQDESGMPNNRFLAERTGGTYSTLKVQPAELEDSGVYFCASSQSGAGGDEQFFGPGTRLTVL.

The table lists this clone with a few counts. The V gene is TRBV21-1, the J gene TRBJ1-5. TRBV21-1 is an annotated pseudogene. There are 16 residues in the CDR3. This CDR3 is CASSKWGRGRCQPQHF. CDR3 nucleotide sequence: TGTGCCAGCAGCAAATGGGGGCGGGGGCGCTGCCAGCCCCAGCATTTT.

The V gene is TRBV18, the J gene TRBJ2-7; TRBD2 might be the D (5 bases). Trimming shortened V by 2 bases and J by 3 bases, and 8 bases separated the two germline ends. The CDR3 contains 13 residues. Germline-derived CDR1 and CDR2 are KGHSH and LQKENI. The CDR3: CASSPEGIYEQYF. The CDR3 DNA reads as TGTGCCAGCTCACCAGAGGGAATCTACGAGCAGTACTTC.

The rearrangement links TRBV7-2 to TRBJ2-2; D gene ambiguous. V lost 5 bases and J 1 base, leaving 8 bases between the germline ends. The CDR3 totals 14 residues. CDR1 is SGHTA and CDR2 is FQGNSA in the germline V gene. In DNA form, the CDR3 reads TGTGCCAGCAGCCAAACACGGAACACCGGGGAGCTGTTTTTT. Its translation is CASSQTRNTGELFF.

As regards this clone: One junction end does not reproduce the germline sequence, and a read error may be involved. V gene TRBV7-9 combines with J gene TRBJ2-7; 9 bases are a match to TRBD2. CDR3 length equals 14 residues. The germline CDR1 and CDR2 sequences are SEHNR and FQNEAQ (reference sequence). The CDR3 bases are TGTGCCAGCAGTTATAGCGGGAGCTCCCACGAGCAGTACTTC. It encodes CASSYSGSSHEQYF.

The chain uses TRBV6-5 and TRBJ1-5; D is unclear. The germline gives CDR1 MNHEY, CDR2 SVGAGI. Trimming removed 3 bases from V and 7 bases from J, with 7 bases in between. The CDR3 covers 12 residues. CDR3 region: CASSYAGQPQHF. The CDR3 coding sequence is TGTGCCAGCAGTTATGCGGGACAGCCCCAGCATTTT.

This clone was seen a single time. The chain is built from TRBV6-5 and TRBJ1-3; D remains unclear. CDR1 MNHEY and CDR2 SVGAGI come from the germline V gene. The length of the CDR3 is 16 residues. V was shortened by 2 bases and J by 2 bases, with 13 bases between the two germline ends. The CDR3 here is CASSYTPGSAGNTIYF. In nucleotides, the CDR3 is TGTGCCAGCAGTTACACCCCGGGGAGTGCTGGAAACACCATATATTTT.

This clone was counted at least ten times. The chain combines TRBV6-1 with TRBJ1-1, with D possibly matching TRBD1 (6 bases). Germline assignment: CDR1 MNHNS and CDR2 SASEGT. The CDR3 is 16 residues long. Trimming cost V 3 bases and J 2 bases, with 16 bases left between them. The DNA of the CDR3 is TGTGCCAGCAGTGACAGGGGTCTGAGTAGTAACACTGAAGCTTTCTTT. Encoded protein: CASSDRGLSSNTEAFF.

This chain links TRBV5-1 with TRBJ2-2; 7 bases fit TRBD1. In germline, CDR1 is SGHRS, CDR2 YFSETQ. This CDR3 is 15 amino acids long. V was pared by 0 bases and J by 3 bases, with 2 bases of the junction left unmatched. The CDR3 DNA reads TGCGCCAGCAGCTTGGAAGGGGGCCACACCGGGGAGCTGTTTTTT. It translates to CASSLEGGHTGELFF.

A few counts support this clone. V usage is TRBV4-1 and J usage is TRBJ1-1; D may be TRBD1 (6 bases). The CDR3 extends over 15 amino acids. V was trimmed by 0 bases and J by 11 bases, leaving 19 bases between them. Per the germline V gene, CDR1 is MGHRA and CDR2 is YSYEKL. CDR3 residues: CASSQDGTGQSGAFF. DNA of the CDR3: TGCGCCAGCAGCCAAGATGGTACCGGACAGTCTGGGGCTTTCTTT.

The chain recombines TRBV19 with TRBJ1-2; 11 positions match TRBD1. This CDR3 contains 14 residues. Germline V gene lookup returns CDR1 LNHDA and CDR2 SQIVND (reference sequence). The ends lost 5 bases at V and 5 bases at J; junction bases unmatched: 4. The CDR3 nucleotides are TGTGCCAGTAGTCCCCGGGACAGGGGGTATGGCTACACCTTC. Protein: CASSPRDRGYGYTF. Complete variable domain (other parts from reference TRBV19 and TRBJ1-2): DGGITQSPKYLFRKEGQNVTLSCEQNLNHDAMYWYRQDPGQGLRLIYYSQIVNDFQKGDIAEGYSVSREKKESFPLTVTSAQKNPTAFYLCASSPRDRGYGYTFGSGTRLTVV.

The rearrangement joins TRBV7-8 to TRBJ1-4; 10 nucleotides line up with TRBD1. Germline CDR1 is SGHVS and CDR2 is FQNEAQ. This CDR3 spans 14 amino acids. Trimming at V came to 1 base and at J to 8 bases, leaving 1 base not matched to a gene. CDR3 sequence reads: CASSLGQGAEKLFF. CDR3 coding DNA: TGTGCCAGCAGCTTAGGACAGGGGGCAGAAAAACTGTTTTTT.

The chain is built from TRBV5-1 and TRBJ1-4; the match to TRBD1 covers 9 bases. Germline assignment: CDR1 SGHRS and CDR2 YFSETQ. This CDR3 spans 15 amino acids. After removal of 0 bases from V and 7 bases from J, the junction contained 4 bases not matched to a gene. CDR3 nucleotides: TGCGCCAGCAGCTTGGAACAGGGGGCGCTTGAAAAACTGTTTTTT. It encodes CASSLEQGALEKLFF.